This T cell receptor (beta chain) was profiled in a study of blood T cell repertoires in COVID-19. Methods used by the authors: Counts of nucleated cells, estimated from reference gene primer amplification, were obtained. Sequencing was performed with immunoSEQ multiplex PCR; in TCRdb, only in-frame clones are kept and a portion is missing. D and trimming were read from the DNA, whereas the V and J calls and clone size are those reported in that table. The data show about 62,000 clones, approximately 90% seen once. The CDR3 runs 16 residues. Germline V lookup: CDR1 SGDLS, CDR2 YYNGEE. V dropped 2 bases and J dropped 3; count of bases not matched to a gene: 8.

The chain has TRBV9 and TRBJ2-1, with 7 bases fitting TRBD1. Sequencing was performed on peripheral blood. This receptor was taken from a woman of 80 years or more with acute or convalescent COVID-19. CDR3 DNA sequence: TGTGCCAGCAGCGTTATGTCGGCAGGGGGCTACAATGAGCAGTTCTTC. Its protein product is CASSVMSAGGYNEQFF.